This section outlines one TCR beta chain sequence together with its context. No cognate antigen has been identified for it. Within one base of it there is no much larger clone, and no base qualities were kept. Using the deep immunoSEQ assay, TCR CDR3 regions were amplified from genomic DNA by multiplex PCR. Extracted genomic DNA from each cell subset was spread evenly across all wells of several immunoSEQ 96-well plates, with each plate serving as a replicate. For sorted subsets, each replicate PCR was loaded with approximately 0.2 ug genomic DNA, equivalent to 25,000 to 35,000 T cell genomes. The purified libraries were quantified using a Qubit 3.0 fluorometer, sized with a Bioanalyzer 2100, and then quantified again using the KAPA Library Quantification kit. Each immunoSEQ 96-well plate was sequenced on its own single-read 150-cycle Illumina NextSeq 550 flow cell. The study's own analysis went as follows. Because the immunoSEQ output held only junctional sequences and lacked quality scores, the filtering could not match the filtering applied to full-length reads. To assign V/J genes and CDR3, sequences were annotated against IMGT germline references using PyIR, a Python wrapper for IgBLAST v1.9. Reads were removed for weak V/J assignments (E-value above 1e-6), missing CDR3, stop codons, out-of-frame junctions, or ambiguous translated residues. V3J clonotypes were defined as sequences sharing the same inferred V gene, J gene, and CDR3 amino acid sequence. To compute the percentage overlap between repertoires, the number of shared unique clonotypes was divided by the size of the smaller repertoire. RTK rarefaction, the Chao1 estimator, and Recon v2.1 estimates of unobserved clonotypes were used to assess repertoire richness. Generation probabilities for all TCRbeta clonotypes obtained by the gDNA method from a handful of donors were computed using OLGA. The table was pulled from immuneACCESS by TCRdb, which kept in-frame rearrangements only. Such tables lose some clones; where checked, under half of the loss comes from unresolved V genes, and the rest has no known cause. The V and J calls and clone size come from that table; D and trimming were worked out from the DNA. The sample yields approximately 500,000 clones; about 95% were counted once. 0.06% of the sample lies in the top ten.

Donors were healthy HIV-negative adults with no recently reported acute infections or vaccinations. Only Caucasian adults living in Nashville, Tennessee, USA were represented among the donors. CD4+ T cells were enriched through magnetic negative selection, after which naive cells were positively selected on CD45RA and the remaining negative fraction served as the memory subset. Blood was obtained by leukapheresis, after which PBMCs were separated by Ficoll-Histopaque density gradient centrifugation and cryopreserved in liquid nitrogen vapor phase. Purity and quantity of every magnetically sorted T cell population were checked by analytical flow cytometry. From each sorted fraction, genomic DNA was isolated and quantified by UV absorbance on a Nanodrop 2000c. This record belongs to a study of shared clonotypes between healthy human individuals (dated by TCRdb to 2020 to 2021). For the wider study: Two women and a few men aged 18 to 49 years were included in the cohort. To estimate repertoire size and how much clonotypes are shared between individuals, the study performed deep sequencing of blood TCR repertoires from a few healthy adults. For each donor, CD4 naive and CD4 memory were each run on three plates, CD8 naive on two plates, and CD8 memory on one plate. To increase sequencing depth and limit assay-specific biases, different laboratories used diverse techniques to prepare libraries and sequence TCR repertoires. Per donor, leukapheresis produced somewhere between about 0.94 and 8.9 billion PBMCs.

The full study reports these points: Sampling was restricted to blood, and TCR repertoires in tissues likely differ from the TCR repertoires found in blood. Sharing across several donors was observed for about 5% of naive CD4, over 3% of naive CD8, roughly 2.4% of memory CD4, and 0.4% of memory CD8 clonotypes. Because the study included a small number of donors, the genetic and exposure-history diversity represented was limited. Pairwise subsampling indicated that sequencing depth was expected to affect the degree of clonotype sharing among donors. Compared with non-shared clonotypes, the clonotypes found in all four sorted-subset donors had higher generation probabilities. Incomplete sequencing was indicated by rarefaction of sorted-subset datasets, despite the large sequencing depth. Larger estimated clonotype richness was generally found for naive subsets than for memory subsets.

The germline V gene (reference sequence) yields LNHDA for CDR1 and SQIVND for CDR2. Trimming removed 3 bases from V and 3 bases from J; the gene matches leave 5 bases unexplained. The CDR3, cysteine through phenylalanine, is 15 amino acids long. The retained sequence is limited to the CDR3, 45 bases, with the frame set at the first base. This TCR came from a woman aged 30 to 39 in good health. The V and J segments used are TRBV19 and TRBJ2-1; 7 bases in between match TRBD1. The sample was naive CD4+ T cells sorted from blood. The cell subset or site label, read with the paper, signifies: CD45RA+ positively selected. The CDR3 in this case is CASSILGQLYNEQFF. The base sequence is TGTGCCAGTAGTATTTTGGGACAGCTCTACAATGAGCAGTTCTTC.